One sample yielded the 13 T cell receptor beta chains listed below, sequenced in a study of CD8+CD57+ T cells in acquired aplastic anemia. By flow cytometry, patients selected for sequencing had shown an expansion of CD8+CD57+ cells. Genomic DNA served as template for TCR beta VDJ and CDR3 profiling. TCRdb reprocessed the reads via MiXCR and lists one record per CDR3 protein. Here the sample spans 400,000 to 600,000 distinct CDR3 sequences, around 32% being singletons. The specimen was sorted CD4+, CD8+, or CD8+CD57+ T cells (not recorded which) from PBMCs. The origin of the receptors is a human donor with aplastic anemia.

This chain connects TRBV7-2 to TRBJ1-3; tentatively, D is TRBD1 (5 bases). Germline CDR1 and CDR2: SGHTA and FQGNSA. V was clipped by 1 base and J by 1 base, with 14 bases between them. CDR3 size: 17 residues. The CDR3 loop reads CASSLGPAGGSGNTIYF. The CDR3 DNA follows: TGTGCCAGCAGCTTAGGTCCAGCTGGGGGGTCTGGAAACACCATATATTTT.

CDR3 residues: CATSGPSVGGGQETQYF. The CDR3 DNA reads TGTGCCACCAGTGGCCCTTCAGTCGGGGGTGGCCAAGAGACCCAGTACTTC. J is TRBJ2-5 and V is TRBV24-1, with D tentatively TRBD2 (6 bases). Germline V gene lookup returns CDR1 KGHDR and CDR2 SFDVKD. This CDR3 spans 17 amino acids. V was cut by 5 bases and J by 1 base, with 19 bases left in between.

This clonotype was found many times. The chain combines TRBV6-1 with TRBJ1-2, with TRBD1 matching 8 bases. Trimming at V came to 2 bases and at J to 2 bases, leaving 4 bases not matched to a gene. The length of the CDR3 is 15 residues. The germline V gene encodes CDR1 MNHNS and CDR2 SASEGT. This chain's CDR3 is CASSERDRKNYGYTF. The CDR3 DNA reads as TGTGCCAGCAGTGAAAGGGACAGGAAGAACTATGGCTACACCTTC.

This clonotype was seen a handful of times. CDR3 region: CASSLNPGGIHEQYF. Written as DNA, the CDR3 is TGTGCCAGCAGCTTAAATCCCGGGGGCATTCACGAGCAGTACTTC. The chain recombines TRBV7-3 with TRBJ2-7; D is perhaps TRBD1 or TRBD2 (6 bases each). V shed 1 base and J shed 5 bases, with 15 bases lying between them. The CDR3 sequence is 15 residues long. CDR1 and CDR2 (germline): SGHTA, FQGTGA.

This clonotype was seen only a few times. J is TRBJ2-3 and V is TRBV2, with D possibly matching TRBD1 (6 bases). Germline V CDR1 and CDR2: SNHLY, FYNNEI. This CDR3 is 13 amino acids long. The V and J ends lost 10 bases and 0 bases respectively, with 11 bases between them. The CDR3 DNA follows: TGTGCCATTAACCAGGGGAGCACAGATACGCAGTATTTT. Protein product: CAINQGSTDTQYF.

This clonotype was counted between two and nine times. V gene TRBV30 combines with J gene TRBJ2-7; D unclear. CDR1 and CDR2 from the germline V gene are GTSNPN and SVGIG (reference sequence). Trimming left V 4 bases short and J 3 bases short, with 13 bases between. The CDR3 totals 13 residues. The DNA of the CDR3 is TGTGCCTGGAAATACTCCGCCGGCTACGAGCAGTACTTC. Translated: CAWKYSAGYEQYF.

This clonotype came up a few times. This chain connects TRBV2 to TRBJ1-2; 7 nucleotides match TRBD1. Germline CDR1 is SNHLY and CDR2 is FYNNEI. The ends lost 8 bases at V and 6 bases at J; junction bases unmatched: 12. The CDR3 extends over 14 amino acids. The DNA for the CDR3 is TGTGCCAGCTCACCGACAGGGTTGGACGATGGCTACACCTTC. Protein sequence: CASSPTGLDDGYTF.

This clonotype was seen only a few times. The rearrangement uses TRBV4-3 and TRBJ2-1; D is uncertain. Germline-derived CDR1 and CDR2 are LGHNA and YSLEER. Trimming removed 0 bases from V and 5 bases from J, with 11 bases in between. There are 15 residues in the CDR3. The CDR3 DNA reads TGCGCCAGCAGCCAAGACCCCCGCGGAAACAATGAGCAGTTCTTC. It encodes CASSQDPRGNNEQFF.

This clonotype came up a few times. The chain couples TRBV20-1 to TRBJ1-1; D unclear. The CDR3 is made up of 15 amino acids. The germline V gene has CDR1 DFQATT and CDR2 SNEGSKA (reference sequence). V dropped 4 bases and J dropped 3 bases, with 18 bases sitting between them. In nucleotides, the CDR3 is TGCAGTGCTAACCCCGACCCGAAATTTGACACTGAAGCTTTCTTT. This gives the protein CSANPDPKFDTEAFF.

Points on this clonotype: Since a much larger clone is just one base distant, this may be a read error. The V gene is TRBV7-8, the J gene TRBJ2-1; D unclear. CDR1 SGHVS and CDR2 FQNEAQ come from the germline V gene. Trimming removed 8 bases from V and 4 bases from J, with 15 bases in between. The CDR3 loop spans 14 amino acids. In nucleotides, the CDR3 is TGTGCCAGCGGCTATGTCGACCAGTACAATGAGCAGTTCTTC. As protein: CASGYVDQYNEQFF.

This clonotype was counted between two and nine times. V gene TRBV6-1 combines with J gene TRBJ2-3; D is perhaps TRBD1 or TRBD2 (5 bases each). The length of the CDR3 is 14 residues. Germline CDR1 and CDR2: MNHNS and SASEGT. V was pared by 6 bases and J by 2 bases, with 12 bases between. The CDR3 loop reads CASSRDQATDTQYF. As DNA, the CDR3 is TGTGCCAGCAGCCGGGACCAGGCCACAGATACGCAGTATTTT.

The chain couples TRBV5-1 to TRBJ1-5; 7 bases fit TRBD1. The V and J ends lost 4 bases and 5 bases, in that order; junction bases with no gene match: 6. The CDR3 consists of 14 residues. Per germline, CDR1 SGHRS and CDR2 YFSETQ. The CDR3 region is CASSPGQEDQPQHF. CDR3 DNA sequence: TGCGCCAGCAGCCCAGGACAGGAAGATCAGCCCCAGCATTTT.

At least ten counts were recorded for this clonotype. The chain joins TRBV24-1 to TRBJ1-2; no clear D gene. CDR1 and CDR2 (germline): KGHDR, SFDVKD. The CDR3 is 14 amino acids. Trimming stripped 2 bases from V and 1 base from J, with 7 bases between. CDR3 region: CATSDSGLNYGYTF. CDR3 bases: TGTGCCACCAGTGATTCCGGACTTAACTATGGCTACACCTTC.